Each of the 14 T cell receptor beta chains below was sequenced from the same sample in a study of blood T cell repertoires in COVID-19. The table came from immunoSEQ multiplex PCR; TCRdb's copy has only in-frame clones and leaves some out. The data hold approximately 25,000 clones, with roughly 84% observed a single time. Sequenced material: peripheral blood. The origin of the receptors is a man over 45 with active COVID-19.

This chain joins TRBV12-2 and TRBJ2-5; the DNA was not used to check the table's D call, TRBD1. TRBV12-2 is an annotated pseudogene. This CDR3 has 16 residues. The CDR3 nucleotides read TGTGCAAGTCGCTTAGACCGGACAGGGGACAGGGAGACCCAGTACTTC. Protein sequence: CASRLDRTGDRETQYF.

The chain recombines TRBV12-3 or TRBV12-4 with TRBJ2-5; D uncertain. The V gene lost 5 bases and the J gene lost 5 bases, with 6 bases spanning the gap. CDR3 size: 11 residues. The CDR3 DNA follows: TGTGCCAGCAGTCTCGGGGAGACCCAGTACTTC. This gives the protein CASSLGETQYF.

This chain joins TRBV6-5 and TRBJ2-2, with D perhaps matching TRBD2 (6 bases). Trimming removed 4 bases from V and 6 bases from J, with 6 bases in between. Looked up from germline, CDR1 is MNHEY and CDR2 is SVGAGI. This CDR3 region has 12 residues. CDR3 nucleotide sequence: TGTGCCAGCAGTTGGGGGGCCGGGGAGCTGTTTTTT. It specifies CASSWGAGELFF.

The chain links TRBV11-2 to TRBJ1-6; D may be TRBD1 (5 bases). The CDR3 has 15 residues. The germline V gene has CDR1 SGHAT and CDR2 FQNNGV. Trimming shortened V by 5 bases and J by 3 bases, and 11 bases separated the two germline ends. CDR3 protein: CASSKDRFYNSPLHF. For the CDR3, the DNA is TGTGCCAGCAGCAAAGACAGATTCTATAATTCACCCCTCCACTTT.

The rearrangement joins TRBV30 to TRBJ1-5; 7 nucleotides match TRBD1. V lost 0 bases, J lost 7 bases, and 6 bases stayed unmatched. Germline CDR1 reads GTSNPN; CDR2 reads SVGIG (reference sequence). CDR3 length: 14 amino acids. The CDR3: CAWSVGQGDQPQHF. CDR3 nucleotide sequence: TGTGCCTGGAGTGTAGGCCAGGGGGACCAGCCCCAGCATTTT.

In nucleotides, the CDR3 is TGTGCCAGCGGATTAGGACAGGGGGGTATGCCCCAGCATTTT. Translating gives CASGLGQGGMPQHF. The chain links TRBV28 to TRBJ1-5; 10 nucleotides agree with TRBD1. Germline CDR1 MDHEN, CDR2 SYDVKM. V was clipped by 8 bases and J by 9 bases; unmatched bases: 10. The CDR3 is 14 amino acids.

This clone was seen only once. This chain connects TRBV24-1 to TRBJ2-2; D gene ambiguous. The CDR3 has 15 residues. CDR1 and CDR2 (germline): KGHDR, SFDVKD. V was cut by 4 bases and J by 3 bases, with 11 bases left in between. Written as DNA, the CDR3 is TGTGCCACCAGTGAAATCGACAAAGACACCGGGGAGCTGTTTTTT. Protein product: CATSEIDKDTGELFF.

The chain employs TRBV28 and TRBJ2-1; D is perhaps TRBD1 (6 bases). Germline V gene sequence: CDR1 MDHEN, CDR2 SYDVKM. V lost 5 bases to trimming and J lost 0 bases, with 11 bases between them. The CDR3 spans 15 residues. DNA for the CDR3: TGTGCCAGCAGTCAGGACAGCACCTCCTACAATGAGCAGTTCTTC. Its protein is CASSQDSTSYNEQFF.

This chain uses TRBV28 with TRBJ2-5, with 7 nucleotides matching TRBD2. The CDR3 sequence is 14 residues long. Germline V gives CDR1 MDHEN, CDR2 SYDVKM. With 4 bases clipped from V and 5 bases from J, the junction kept 7 bases outside the gene matches. The CDR3: CASSSLVGGETQYF. Here the CDR3 DNA reads TGTGCCAGCAGTTCACTGGTGGGGGGGGAGACCCAGTACTTC.

The V call is TRBV2, the J call TRBJ2-1, with D perhaps matching TRBD2 (7 bases). V was shortened by 2 bases and J by 1 base, with 12 bases between the two germline ends. The CDR3 is 16 amino acids. Looked up from germline, CDR1 is SNHLY and CDR2 is FYNNEI. Written as DNA, the CDR3 is TGTGCCAGCAGTGAACAGGGAGGGGGGTCCTACAATGAGCAGTTCTTC. Its translation: CASSEQGGGSYNEQFF.

V usage is TRBV2 and J usage is TRBJ2-2; the D gene is possibly TRBD2 (7 bases). Trimming left V 11 bases short and J 4 bases short, with 20 bases between. The CDR3 has 15 residues. Looked up from germline, CDR1 is SNHLY and CDR2 is FYNNEI. Here the CDR3 DNA reads TGTGCCGCCCGGCGGTCGGGGGGCCCCACCGGGGAGCTGTTTTTT. It codes for CAARRSGGPTGELFF.

The rearrangement joins TRBV9 to TRBJ1-3; D remains unclear. The ends were cut back, 4 bases at V and 0 bases at J, with 14 bases in the middle. CDR1 is SGDLS and CDR2 is YYNGEE in the germline V gene. This CDR3 has 16 amino acids. The CDR3 region is CASSSQENLSGNTIYF. Here the CDR3 DNA reads TGTGCCAGCAGCTCGCAGGAAAACCTCTCTGGAAACACCATATATTTT. Together with reference TRBV9 and TRBJ1-3, the CDR3 gives the full variable domain: DSGVTQTPKHLITATGQRVTLRCSPRSGDLSVYWYQQSLDQGLQFLIQYYNGEERAKGNILERFSAQQFPDLHSELNLSSLELGDSALYFCASSSQENLSGNTIYFGEGSWLTVV.

This clone was picked up a small number of times. The chain has TRBV3-1 (or the pseudogene TRBV3-2) and TRBJ2-1; 10 bases are shared with TRBD2. Unmatched junction bases numbered 6, after V lost 1 base and J lost 9 bases. CDR1 and CDR2 (germline): LGHDT, YNNKEL (reference sequence). CDR3 length: 15 residues. The CDR3 is CASSQGGRLAGEQFF. The CDR3 coding sequence is TGTGCCAGCAGCCAAGGAGGGCGACTAGCGGGTGAGCAGTTCTTC.

The chain couples TRBV4-3 to TRBJ2-3; TRBD2 aligns across 9 bases. CDR1 and CDR2 (germline): LGHNA, YSLEER. With V trimmed by 0 bases and J by 6 bases, 13 bases remained unmatched. The CDR3 consists of 18 residues. CDR3: CASSQDLAGGIAPDTQYF. The CDR3 DNA sequence: TGCGCCAGCAGCCAAGATTTGGCGGGAGGGATCGCCCCGGATACGCAGTATTTT.